Each of the 4 T cell receptor beta chains below was sequenced from the same sample in a study of shared clonotypes between healthy human individuals. Produced via immunoSEQ multiplex PCR; TCRdb's table is partial and in-frame only. The sample has 300,000 to 400,000 clones, about 73% seen once. The specimen sequenced was memory CD4+ T cells sorted from blood. Stated subset: CD45RA-negative fraction. These receptors were obtained from a man aged 30 to 39 in good health.

The chain combines TRBV2 with TRBJ1-6, with D possibly being TRBD1 (5 bases). The CDR3 has 16 amino acids. Trimming took off 7 bases at V and 7 bases at J, with 20 bases between the two ends. Looked up from germline, CDR1 is SNHLY and CDR2 is FYNNEI. Here the CDR3 DNA reads TGTGCCAGCACCATGGGACCCACTGGCGGCAATTCACCCCTCCACTTT. It is translated as CASTMGPTGGNSPLHF.

V and J are TRBV10-1 and TRBJ2-7; 7 bases are a match to TRBD1. Per germline, CDR1 WNHNN and CDR2 SYGVQD (reference sequence). This CDR3 has 13 residues. V gave up 6 bases and J gave up 4 bases; unmatched junction bases: 6. The CDR3 region is CASSRQGGYEQYF. CDR3 in DNA: TGCGCCAGCAGCCGACAGGGCGGTTACGAGCAGTACTTC.

V gene TRBV7-9 combines with J gene TRBJ2-2; 9 bases fit TRBD2. Germline V gene sequence: CDR1 SEHNR, CDR2 FQNEAQ (reference sequence). The CDR3 contains 15 residues. The J segment lost 4 bases and the V segment lost 3 bases, leaving 3 bases of the junction unmatched. CDR3 in amino acids: CASSLSAGGTGELFF. The CDR3 DNA follows: TGTGCCAGCAGCTTGTCAGCGGGAGGCACCGGGGAGCTGTTTTTT.

The chain carries TRBV11-1 and TRBJ2-7; 7 bases are shared with TRBD1. CDR1 SGHAT and CDR2 FQDESV come from the germline V gene (reference sequence). This CDR3 contains 15 residues. V gave up 6 bases and J gave up 3 bases; unmatched junction bases: 11. CDR3 in amino acids: CASRSGTVKFYEQYF. In DNA, the CDR3 is TGTGCCAGCAGGTCCGGGACAGTGAAATTCTACGAGCAGTACTTC.